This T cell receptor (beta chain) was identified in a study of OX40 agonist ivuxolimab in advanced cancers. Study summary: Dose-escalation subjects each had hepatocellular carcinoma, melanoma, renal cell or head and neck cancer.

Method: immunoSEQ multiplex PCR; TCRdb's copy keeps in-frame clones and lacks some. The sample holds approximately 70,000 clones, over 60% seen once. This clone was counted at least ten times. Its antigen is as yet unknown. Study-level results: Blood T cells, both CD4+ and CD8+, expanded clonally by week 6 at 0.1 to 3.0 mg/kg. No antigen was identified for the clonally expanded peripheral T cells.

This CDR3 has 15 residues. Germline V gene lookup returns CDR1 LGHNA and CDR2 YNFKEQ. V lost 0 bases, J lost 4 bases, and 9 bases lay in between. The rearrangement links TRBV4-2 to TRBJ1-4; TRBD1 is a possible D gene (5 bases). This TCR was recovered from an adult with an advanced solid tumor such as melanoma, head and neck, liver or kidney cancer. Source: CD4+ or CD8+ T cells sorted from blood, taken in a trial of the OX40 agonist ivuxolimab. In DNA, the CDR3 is TGTGCCAGCAGCCAAGACCAGGGCGATAATGAAAAACTGTTTTTT. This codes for CASSQDQGDNEKLFF.